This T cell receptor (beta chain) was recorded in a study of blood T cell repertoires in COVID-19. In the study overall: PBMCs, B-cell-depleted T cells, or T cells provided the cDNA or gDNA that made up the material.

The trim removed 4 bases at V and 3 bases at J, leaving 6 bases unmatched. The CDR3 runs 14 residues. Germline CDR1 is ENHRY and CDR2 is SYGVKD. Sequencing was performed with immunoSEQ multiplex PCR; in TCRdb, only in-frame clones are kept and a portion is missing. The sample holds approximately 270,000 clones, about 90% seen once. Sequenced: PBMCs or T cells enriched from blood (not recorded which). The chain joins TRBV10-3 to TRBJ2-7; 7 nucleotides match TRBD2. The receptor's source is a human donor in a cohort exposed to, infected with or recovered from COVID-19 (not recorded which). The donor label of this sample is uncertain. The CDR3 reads CAISAGTTNYEQYF. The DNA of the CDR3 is TGTGCCATCAGTGCGGGGACTACCAACTACGAGCAGTACTTC.